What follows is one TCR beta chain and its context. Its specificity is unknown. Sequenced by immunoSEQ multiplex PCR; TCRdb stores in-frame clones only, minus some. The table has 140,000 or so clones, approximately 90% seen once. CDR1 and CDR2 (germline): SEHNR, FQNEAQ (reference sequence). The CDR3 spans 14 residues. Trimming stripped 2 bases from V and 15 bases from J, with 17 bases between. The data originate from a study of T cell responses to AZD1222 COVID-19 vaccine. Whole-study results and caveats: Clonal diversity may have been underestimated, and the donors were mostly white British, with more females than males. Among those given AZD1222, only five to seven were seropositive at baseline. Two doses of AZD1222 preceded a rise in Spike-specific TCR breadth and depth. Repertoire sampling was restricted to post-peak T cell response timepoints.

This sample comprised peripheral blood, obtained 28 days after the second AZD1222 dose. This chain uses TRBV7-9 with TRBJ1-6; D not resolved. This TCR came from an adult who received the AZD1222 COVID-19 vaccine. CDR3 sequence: CASSLLSDSQDLHF. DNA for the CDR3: TGTGCCAGCAGCTTACTGTCTGACTCTCAGGACCTCCACTTT.